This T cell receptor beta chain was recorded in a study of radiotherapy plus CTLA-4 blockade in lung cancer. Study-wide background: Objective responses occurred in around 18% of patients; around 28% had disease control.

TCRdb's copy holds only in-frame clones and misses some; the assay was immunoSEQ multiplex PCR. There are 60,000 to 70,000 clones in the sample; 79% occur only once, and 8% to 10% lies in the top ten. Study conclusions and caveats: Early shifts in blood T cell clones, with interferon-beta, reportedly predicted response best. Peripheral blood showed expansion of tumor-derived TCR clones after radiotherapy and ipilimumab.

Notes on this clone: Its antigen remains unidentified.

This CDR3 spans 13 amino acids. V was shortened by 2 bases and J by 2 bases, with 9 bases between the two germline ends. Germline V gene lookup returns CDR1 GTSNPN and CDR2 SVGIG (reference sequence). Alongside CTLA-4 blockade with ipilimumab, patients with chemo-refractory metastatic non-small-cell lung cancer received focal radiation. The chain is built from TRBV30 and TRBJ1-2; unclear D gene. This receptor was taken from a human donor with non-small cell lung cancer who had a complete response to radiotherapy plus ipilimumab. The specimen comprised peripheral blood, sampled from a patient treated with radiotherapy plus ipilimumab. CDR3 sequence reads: CAWSPGRNYGYTF. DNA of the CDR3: TGTGCCTGGAGTCCCGGCAGGAACTATGGCTACACCTTC.